The clone carrying this T cell receptor (beta chain) was detected many times. The antigen is unknown. The data were taken from a study of glioma-infiltrating T cells. General observations from the study: Tissue and blood shared very few CDR3 sequences. Non-neoplastic patients had below-expected tissue-blood divergence, while all gliomas exceeded expectation.

Trimming removed 6 bases from V and 2 bases from J, with 24 bases in between. Per the germline V gene, CDR1 is MDHEN and CDR2 is SYDVKM. The CDR3 contains 18 residues. TCR alpha and beta CDR3 regions were amplified from RNA using iRepertoire nested multiplex PCR. For one-step reverse transcription and amplification, 100-400 ng of tissue mRNA or PBMC total RNA was used. Each CDR3 protein gets one entry after TCRdb re-called the multiplex PCR reads with MiXCR. This table holds 95,000 to 150,000 distinct CDR3 sequences, more than 20% found once. Material for sequencing was glioma tissue, nonneoplastic brain tissue, or PBMCs (not recorded which). This clonotype was sampled from a human donor with low-grade glioma or glioblastoma, undergoing nonglioma brain surgery, or in good health (not recorded which). The rearrangement links TRBV28 to TRBJ2-3; TRBD1 might be the D (5 bases). CDR3 nucleotides: TGTGCCAGCAGGACCTACCGTAGACAGTCTTCATCCACAGATACGCAGTATTTT. Amino acid sequence: CASRTYRRQSSSTDTQYF. The whole variable domain, remainder taken from reference TRBV28 and TRBJ2-3, is DVKVTQSSRYLVKRTGEKVFLECVQDMDHENMFWYRQDPGLGLRLIYFSYDVKMKEKGDIPEGYSVSREKKERFSLILESASTNQTSMYLCASRTYRRQSSSTDTQYFGPGTRLTVL.